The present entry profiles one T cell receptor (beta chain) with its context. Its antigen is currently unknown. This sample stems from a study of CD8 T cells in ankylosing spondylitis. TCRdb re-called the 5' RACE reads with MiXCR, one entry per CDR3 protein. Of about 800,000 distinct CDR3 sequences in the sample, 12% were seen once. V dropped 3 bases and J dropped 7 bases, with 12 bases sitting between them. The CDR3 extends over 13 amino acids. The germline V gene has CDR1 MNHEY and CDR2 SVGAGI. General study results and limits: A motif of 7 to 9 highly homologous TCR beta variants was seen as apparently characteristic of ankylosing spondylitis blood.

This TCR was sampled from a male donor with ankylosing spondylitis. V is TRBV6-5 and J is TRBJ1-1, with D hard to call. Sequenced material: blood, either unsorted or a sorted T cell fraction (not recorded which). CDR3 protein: CASSYNPSNEAFF. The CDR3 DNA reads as TGTGCCAGCAGTTATAACCCAAGCAATGAAGCTTTCTTT.